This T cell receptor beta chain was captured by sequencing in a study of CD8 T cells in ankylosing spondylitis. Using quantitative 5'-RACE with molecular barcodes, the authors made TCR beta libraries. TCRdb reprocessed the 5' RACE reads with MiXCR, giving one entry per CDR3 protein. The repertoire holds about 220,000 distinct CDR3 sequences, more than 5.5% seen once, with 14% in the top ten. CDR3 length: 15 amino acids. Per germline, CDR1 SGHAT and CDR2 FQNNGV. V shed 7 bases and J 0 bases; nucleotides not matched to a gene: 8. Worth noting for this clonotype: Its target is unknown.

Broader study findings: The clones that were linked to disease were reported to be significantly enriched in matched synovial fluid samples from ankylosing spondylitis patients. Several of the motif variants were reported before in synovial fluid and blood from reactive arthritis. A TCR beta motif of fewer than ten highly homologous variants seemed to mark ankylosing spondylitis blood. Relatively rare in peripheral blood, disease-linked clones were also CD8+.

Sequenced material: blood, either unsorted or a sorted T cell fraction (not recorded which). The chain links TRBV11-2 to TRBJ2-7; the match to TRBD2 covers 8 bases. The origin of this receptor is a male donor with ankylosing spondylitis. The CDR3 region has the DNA TGTGCCAGCACCCTATCTACTAGCGGCTCCTACGAGCAGTACTTC. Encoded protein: CASTLSTSGSYEQYF.